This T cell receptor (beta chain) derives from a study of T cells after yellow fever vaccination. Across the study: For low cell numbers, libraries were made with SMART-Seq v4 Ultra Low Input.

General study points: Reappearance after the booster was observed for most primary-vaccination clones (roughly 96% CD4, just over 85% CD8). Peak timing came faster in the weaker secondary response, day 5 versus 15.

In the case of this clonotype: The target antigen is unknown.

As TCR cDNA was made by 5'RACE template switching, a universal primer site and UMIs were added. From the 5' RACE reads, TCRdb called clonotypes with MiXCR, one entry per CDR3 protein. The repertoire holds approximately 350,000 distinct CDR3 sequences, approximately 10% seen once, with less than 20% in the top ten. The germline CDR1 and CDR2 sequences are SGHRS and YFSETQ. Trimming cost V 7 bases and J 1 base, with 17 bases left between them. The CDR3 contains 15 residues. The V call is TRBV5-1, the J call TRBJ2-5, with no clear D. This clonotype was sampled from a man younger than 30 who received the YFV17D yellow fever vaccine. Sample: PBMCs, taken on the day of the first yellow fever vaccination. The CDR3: CASSRSLSSQETQYF. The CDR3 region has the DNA TGCGCCAGCTCCCGTTCATTATCATCCCAAGAGACCCAGTACTTC. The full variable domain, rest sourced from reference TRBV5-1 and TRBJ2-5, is KAGVTQTPRYLIKTRGQQVTLSCSPISGHRSVSWYQQTPGQGLQFLFEYFSETQRNKGNFPGRFSGRQFSNSRSEMNVSTLELGDSALYLCASSRSLSSQETQYFGPGTRLLVL.